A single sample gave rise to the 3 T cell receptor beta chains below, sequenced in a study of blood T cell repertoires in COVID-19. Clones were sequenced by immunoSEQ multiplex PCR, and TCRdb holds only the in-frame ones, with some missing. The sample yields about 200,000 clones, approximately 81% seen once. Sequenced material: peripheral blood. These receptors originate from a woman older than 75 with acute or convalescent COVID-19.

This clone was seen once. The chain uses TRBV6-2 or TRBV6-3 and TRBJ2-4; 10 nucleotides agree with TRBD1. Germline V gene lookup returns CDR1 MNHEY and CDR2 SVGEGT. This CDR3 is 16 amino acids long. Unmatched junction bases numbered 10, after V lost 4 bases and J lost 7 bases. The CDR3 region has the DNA TGTGCCAGCAGTTTGGGGACAGGGGTGCCCCAGAACATTCAGTACTTC. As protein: CASSLGTGVPQNIQYF.

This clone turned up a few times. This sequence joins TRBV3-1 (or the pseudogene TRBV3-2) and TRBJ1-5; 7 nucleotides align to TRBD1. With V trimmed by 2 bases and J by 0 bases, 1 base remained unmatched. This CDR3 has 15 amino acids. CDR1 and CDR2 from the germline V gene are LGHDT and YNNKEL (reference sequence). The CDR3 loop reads CASSQNRGSNQPQHF. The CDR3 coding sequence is TGTGCCAGCAGCCAAAACAGGGGTAGCAATCAGCCCCAGCATTTT.

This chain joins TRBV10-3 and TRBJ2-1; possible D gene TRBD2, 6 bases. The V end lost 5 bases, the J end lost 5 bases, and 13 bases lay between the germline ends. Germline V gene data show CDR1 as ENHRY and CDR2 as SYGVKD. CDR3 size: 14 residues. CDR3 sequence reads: CAISRGGGDNEQFF. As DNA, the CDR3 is TGTGCCATCAGTAGGGGCGGCGGGGACAATGAGCAGTTCTTC.